This paragraph covers one T cell receptor (beta chain) sequence. This receptor's antigen is unknown. Base qualities are not at hand, and no much larger clone is one base apart. The library was built by means of PCR. At the Johns Hopkins FTIC core, DNA from the cultured CD4+ T cells underwent TCR sequencing with the Oncomine TCR Beta short-read assay. The QIAamp micro DNA kit was used to extract genomic DNA from the cultured CD4+ T cells. The Oncomine TCR Beta libraries from cultured CD4+ T cells were pooled using unique dual indexes and then sequenced on an Illumina iSeq 100. The authors processed their data as follows. Non-productive sequences were filtered out, and CDR3s that did not start with C, did not end with F or W, or were shorter than 7 amino acids were discarded. Antigen-specific clonotypes were identified with the MANAFEST web application by comparing peptide-stimulated wells with reference and other culture wells. For a clone to be called positive, the clone needed an FDR below 0.05, an odds ratio above 5, and a productive frequency above 0.1% in at least two of three replicate wells. A clonotype counted as cross-reactive if it showed significant expansion both in the SARS-CoV-2 spike wells and in at least one common cold coronavirus spike condition. CDR3 homology was assessed with Levenshtein distances (stringdist) and unrooted phylogenetic trees (ape) in R version 3.6.1. The raw public reads went through TCRdb reprocessing: fastp at Q25, MiXCR clone calling, in-frame beta chains kept. Merged by CDR3 protein, the rows form single entries marked with the most common genes and DNA. TCRdb's processing, not the authors' own work, is the source of the V and J calls. The sample yields 11,000 or so distinct CDR3 sequences; around 40% were counted once. The leading ten clones occupy 36% of the sample.

This specimen's treatment or condition label, interpreted: approximately 11-day PBMC culture with coronavirus spike peptide pools or control peptides (ViraFEST assay). To expand antigen-specific T cells with peptide pools and then pick out the expanded clonotypes through TCR sequencing, the study relied on the ViraFEST assay. Positive SARS-CoV-2 PCR tests in the convalescent patients dated from March to December 2020, before Alpha, Beta and Delta variants emerged in the United States. PBMCs were cultured at 1.5 million to 2 million per well in IMDM supplemented with 5% human AB serum and roughly 10 IU/ml IL-2, with around 10 ug/ml peptide pools added. On days 3 and 7, half of the culture medium was replaced with fresh IL-2-containing medium. Once the cells had been in culture for ten to eleven days, the EasySep CD4+ T cell isolation kit was used to isolate CD4+ T cells by negative selection. PBMCs were separated from whole blood using Ficoll-Paque Plus gradient centrifugation and then either used fresh or cryopreserved at -140C. In general, triplicate wells were set up for every culture condition.

Including the terminal cysteine and phenylalanine, the CDR3 comprises 12 residues. Only the CDR3 region is kept as DNA, spanning 36 bases read in frame from base 1. The germline V gene gives CDR1 as SNHLY and CDR2 as FYNNEI. V is clipped by 6 bases and J by 6 bases, and the sequence between their germline boundaries is 8 bases long. This record comes from a study of vaccination and CD4 T cells after COVID-19 (dated 2022 in TCRdb). About the investigation overall: SARS-CoV-2 positivity had been established in the convalescent patients by nasal swab PCR, and mild disease was recorded in eight to ten of these patients and severe disease in one. In the convalescent cohort there were six males and four females, among whom were two Hispanic individuals, seven Caucasians, two Asians and one multiracial person. Each participant got two doses of either the Pfizer-BioNTech BNT162b2 vaccine (n=8) or the Moderna mRNA-1273 vaccine (n=2). Post-COVID blood samples from convalescent patients were collected a median of about 100 days after diagnosis, with a range of 35 to 161 days. The time from the second vaccine dose to post-vaccine blood sampling had a median of roughly 72 days and ranged from about 14 to 241 days. Overlapping spike peptide pools from SARS-CoV-2 and from the common cold coronaviruses HCoV-NL63, HCoV-OC43 and HCoV-229E were used as culture stimuli. In control cultures, a CEFX viral epitope pool was used as positive control, an HIV-1 Nef peptide pool was used as negative control, or no peptide was added. The spike-specific CD4+ TCR repertoire was compared before and after mRNA vaccination in under 11 COVID-19 convalescent patients and a handful of infection-naive healthy vaccine recipients. The investigation overall reported the following: The median count of SARS-CoV-2-reactive clonotypes went up from 20 to 25 after infection to some 38 after vaccination, although the change was not significant. Among convalescent patients, a median about 86% of the SARS-CoV-2-reactive clones seen after vaccination appeared only after vaccination, which suggests priming specific to the vaccine. In convalescent patients, nearly all vaccine-specific clones (304 of 307) were found to be mono-reactive for SARS-CoV-2 spike rather than cross-reactive with common cold coronaviruses. Relatively few convalescent patients were included in the study, and early timepoints after natural infection were not analyzed.

Sequenced material: CD4+ T cells from blood, cultured in vitro. This receptor was obtained from a human donor who had recovered from COVID-19. In this chain, TRBV2 is recombined with TRBJ2-2; the D gene lacks a confident call. In nucleotide form, the sequence is TGTGCCAGCAGCGAGCAGGCCGGGGAGCTGTTTTTT. It is translated as CASSEQAGELFF.